Below, 27 T cell receptor beta chains from the same sample are listed, as sequenced in a study of T cell responses to AZD1222 COVID-19 vaccine. Measured with immunoSEQ multiplex PCR; TCRdb has only the in-frame clones, and not every one. The sample records 55,000 to 70,000 clones, around 80% being singletons. The source material was peripheral blood, sampled on day 0 of AZD1222 vaccination. The receptors come from an adult in good health.

The chain recombines TRBV20-1 with TRBJ2-2; the D is unclear. The germline gives CDR1 DFQATT, CDR2 SNEGSKA (reference sequence). Trimming shortened V by 3 bases and J by 0 bases, and 8 bases separated the two germline ends. The CDR3 is made up of 14 amino acids. This chain's CDR3 is CSASTQPNTGELFF. CDR3 bases: TGCAGTGCTAGTACCCAGCCGAACACCGGGGAGCTGTTTTTT.

The chain carries TRBV11-2 and TRBJ1-6; D possibly corresponds to TRBD1 (5 bases). Germline V gives CDR1 SGHAT, CDR2 FQNNGV. The CDR3 has 11 residues. V lost 4 bases to trimming and J lost 14 bases, with 9 bases between them. The CDR3 is CASSSQGALHF. The DNA for the CDR3 is TGTGCCAGCAGCTCCCAGGGCGCCCTCCACTTT.

The V call is TRBV5-1, the J call TRBJ1-2; D call uncertain. The V gene's germline CDR1 is SGHRS and CDR2 YFSETQ. Between the trimmed V and J ends, which lost 0 bases and 2 bases, there was a span of 14 bases. This CDR3 is built from 16 residues. The CDR3 region is CASSLDGGSYNYGYTF. The CDR3 bases are TGCGCCAGCAGCTTGGATGGAGGGAGTTACAACTATGGCTACACCTTC.

This rearrangement joins TRBV2 to TRBJ1-2; 7 bases match TRBD1. This CDR3 region has 13 residues. The germline V gene has CDR1 SNHLY and CDR2 FYNNEI. This chain's CDR3 is CATDRVWNYGYTF. The CDR3 nucleotides are TGTGCTACCGACAGGGTATGGAACTATGGCTACACCTTC.

Written as DNA, the CDR3 is TGTGCCAGCAGGGAGGACAGGGGGCGCACCGGGGAGCTGTTTTTT. It encodes CASREDRGRTGELFF. The chain links TRBV2 to TRBJ2-2; TRBD1 aligns across 11 bases. The length of the CDR3 is 15 residues. J lost 4 bases, V lost 6 bases, and 4 bases had no gene match. CDR1 is SNHLY and CDR2 is FYNNEI in the germline V gene.

The chain recombines TRBV21-1 with TRBJ2-7; TRBD2 is taken as the D call from the table, unchecked against the DNA. TRBV21-1 constitutes a pseudogene. This CDR3 region has 13 residues. CDR3 region: CASSTDGVYEQYF. DNA of the CDR3: TGTGCCAGCAGTACCGACGGGGTCTACGAGCAGTACTTC.

J is TRBJ2-3 and V is TRBV5-1, with 11 nucleotides matching TRBD2. With 7 bases clipped from V and 1 base from J, the junction kept 5 bases outside the gene matches. The CDR3 extends over 15 amino acids. Germline V CDR1 and CDR2: SGHRS, YFSETQ. CDR3 sequence: CASETSGVRTDTQYF. CDR3 nucleotide sequence: TGCGCCAGCGAGACTAGCGGGGTTCGCACAGATACGCAGTATTTT.

The gene calls are TRBV29-1 and TRBJ2-2, with D possibly called TRBD1 or TRBD2 (5 bases each). The germline V and J ends were trimmed by 7 bases and 7 bases, with 13 bases remaining between them. CDR1 and CDR2 (germline): SQVTM, ANQGSEA. The CDR3 has 12 residues. This CDR3 reads CSALTGGGELFF. CDR3 DNA sequence: TGCAGCGCACTAACAGGAGGCGGGGAGCTGTTTTTT.

The CDR3 spells CASSHLPGRVSSGNTIYF. In DNA form, the CDR3 reads TGCGCCAGCAGCCATCTTCCCGGGCGGGTGAGCTCTGGAAACACCATATATTTT. The chain has TRBV4-1 and TRBJ1-3; D gene unclear. The CDR3 sequence is 18 residues long. V was pared by 3 bases and J by 0 bases, with 18 bases between. Germline V lookup: CDR1 MGHRA, CDR2 YSYEKL.

The chain recombines TRBV6-6 with TRBJ1-3, with D unclear. The CDR3 covers 16 residues. Between the trimmed V and J ends, which lost 5 bases and 0 bases, there was a span of 14 bases. Per germline, CDR1 MNHNY and CDR2 SVGAGI (reference sequence). The DNA for the CDR3 is TGTGCCAGCAGTCGAGGTGGCACCAGCTCTGGAAACACCATATATTTT. This sequence encodes CASSRGGTSSGNTIYF.

This clone was detected a few times. This rearrangement joins TRBV30 to TRBJ1-5; D perhaps matches TRBD1 (6 bases). This CDR3 comprises 13 residues. V was cut by 2 bases and J by 4 bases, with 9 bases left in between. Germline-derived CDR1 and CDR2 are GTSNPN and SVGIG (reference sequence). The CDR3 spells CAWSPQGNQPQHF. In nucleotides, the CDR3 is TGTGCCTGGAGTCCCCAGGGGAATCAGCCCCAGCATTTT.

A single count supports this clone. V gene TRBV11-2 combines with J gene TRBJ2-7; 13 bases fit TRBD2. Germline V lookup: CDR1 SGHAT, CDR2 FQNNGV. V was pared by 5 bases and J by 3 bases, with 10 bases of the junction left unmatched. CDR3 length: 17 amino acids. Written as DNA, the CDR3 is TGTGCCAGCAGCCCGAGACTAGCGGGGGGCTCGGACTACGAGCAGTACTTC. The encoded protein is CASSPRLAGGSDYEQYF.

The chain links TRBV5-1 to TRBJ2-1; the match to TRBD2 covers 10 bases. The germline V gene has CDR1 SGHRS and CDR2 YFSETQ. V dropped 4 bases and J dropped 6; count of bases not matched to a gene: 7. This CDR3 is 15 amino acids long. This CDR3 reads CASSRELAGSNEQFF. DNA for the CDR3: TGCGCCAGCAGCCGGGAACTAGCGGGGTCCAATGAGCAGTTCTTC.

This clone has only a few counts. The chain couples TRBV6-4 to TRBJ2-2; D is perhaps TRBD1 (5 bases). Trimming took off 6 bases at V and 3 bases at J, with 11 bases between the two ends. Germline CDR1 and CDR2: MRHNA and SNTAGT. This CDR3 region has 14 residues. In nucleotides, the CDR3 is TGTGCCAGCAGCAGGGCCCTTGACACCGGGGAGCTGTTTTTT. This codes for CASSRALDTGELFF.

This clone was seen more than once but under ten times. In DNA form, the CDR3 reads TGTGCCAGCTCACCCCCGTCAGGGGCCAAAAACATTCAGTACTTC. Its protein is CASSPPSGAKNIQYF. V usage is TRBV18 and J usage is TRBJ2-4, with a possible D match to TRBD1 (5 bases). From germline, CDR1 is KGHSH and CDR2 LQKENI. The ends were cut back, 3 bases at V and 1 base at J, with 10 bases in the middle. The CDR3 is made up of 15 amino acids.

In DNA form, the CDR3 reads TGTGCCAGCACCCCCCAATTCACAGATACGCAGTATTTT. It is translated as CASTPQFTDTQYF. The chain has TRBV6-6 and TRBJ2-3; the D is unclear. Deletions cut 7 bases from V and 2 bases from J, with 10 bases between. This CDR3 contains 13 residues. Germline values: CDR1 MNHNY, CDR2 SVGAGI (reference sequence).

This clone was counted a single time. The chain carries TRBV7-3 and TRBJ2-3; 11 nucleotides line up with TRBD2. With 4 bases clipped from V and 8 bases from J, the junction kept 11 bases outside the gene matches. The CDR3 consists of 16 residues. The germline CDR1 and CDR2 sequences are SGHTA and FQGTGA. The CDR3 nucleotides are TGTGCCAGCAGCTACGACTCGGGACTAGCGGCGAGTACGCAGTATTTT. Its translation: CASSYDSGLAASTQYF.

This clone was counted a few times. The chain couples TRBV5-1 to TRBJ1-1, with D unresolved. Trimming took off 6 bases at V and 0 bases at J, with 6 bases between the two ends. The CDR3 has 12 amino acids. Germline V gives CDR1 SGHRS, CDR2 YFSETQ. This CDR3 is CASNDMNTEAFF. The CDR3 DNA follows: TGCGCCAGCAACGACATGAACACTGAAGCTTTCTTT.

The rearrangement links TRBV5-1 to TRBJ2-5; D gene ambiguous. The ends were cut back, 6 bases at V and 0 bases at J, with 6 bases in the middle. The CDR3 contains 12 residues. Germline CDR1 reads SGHRS; CDR2 reads YFSETQ. This chain's CDR3 is CASKGNQETQYF. As DNA, the CDR3 is TGCGCCAGCAAAGGGAACCAAGAGACCCAGTACTTC. Combining the CDR3 with reference TRBV5-1 and TRBJ2-5 gives the whole variable domain KAGVTQTPRYLIKTRGQQVTLSCSPISGHRSVSWYQQTPGQGLQFLFEYFSETQRNKGNFPGRFSGRQFSNSRSEMNVSTLELGDSALYLCASKGNQETQYFGPGTRLLVL.

CDR3 amino acids: CASSLGRLINGYTF. CDR3 bases: TGTGCCAGCAGCTTGGGACGTCTAATTAATGGCTACACCTTC. This chain uses TRBV5-8 with TRBJ1-2; D call uncertain. The CDR3 is made up of 14 amino acids. CDR1 and CDR2 (germline): SGHTS, YDEGEE. With 0 bases removed from V and 6 bases from J, the gap between germline ends came to 12 bases.

This clone was recorded a few times. The genes are TRBV19 and TRBJ1-1; D might be TRBD1 (6 bases). Germline CDR1 is LNHDA and CDR2 is SQIVND (reference sequence). V gave up 3 bases and J gave up 3 bases, with 8 bases separating them. The length of the CDR3 is 13 residues. The CDR3 loop is CASSMNRDTEAFF. The CDR3 region has the DNA TGTGCCAGTAGTATGAACAGGGACACTGAAGCTTTCTTT.

The V and J genes are TRBV9 and TRBJ2-3; possibly TRBD2 for D (6 bases). Germline V lookup: CDR1 SGDLS, CDR2 YYNGEE. Between the trimmed V and J ends, which lost 3 bases and 0 bases, there was a span of 14 bases. This CDR3 is built from 16 residues. Here the CDR3 DNA reads TGTGCCAGCAGCGCAGAGCTAGCGAGAAGCACAGATACGCAGTATTTT. Translated, it gives CASSAELARSTDTQYF. Complete variable domain (other parts from reference TRBV9 and TRBJ2-3): DSGVTQTPKHLITATGQRVTLRCSPRSGDLSVYWYQQSLDQGLQFLIQYYNGEERAKGNILERFSAQQFPDLHSELNLSSLELGDSALYFCASSAELARSTDTQYFGPGTRLTVL.

The chain combines TRBV12-3 or TRBV12-4 with TRBJ2-1; D is undetermined. The V end lost 8 bases, the J end lost 8 bases, and 13 bases lay between the germline ends. This CDR3 has 12 residues. The CDR3: CASYNEKYEQFF. The CDR3 bases are TGTGCCAGCTATAACGAGAAGTATGAGCAGTTCTTC.

The chain employs TRBV27 and TRBJ1-2; D is perhaps TRBD1 (5 bases). Germline V CDR1 and CDR2: MNHEY, SMNVEV (reference sequence). Trimming left V 3 bases short and J 2 bases short, with 10 bases between. The CDR3 runs 14 residues. The CDR3 bases are TGTGCCAGCAGTTTTCGCCCAGGGAACTATGGCTACACCTTC. This translates into CASSFRPGNYGYTF.

This chain connects TRBV6-5 to TRBJ1-5; the D gene is possibly TRBD1 (5 bases). CDR1 MNHEY and CDR2 SVGAGI come from the germline V gene. V lost 11 bases and J 11 bases, leaving 28 bases between the germline ends. The CDR3 is made up of 15 amino acids. In DNA, the CDR3 is TGTGCCGTTTCCCCTGAGGACACGGGATCCGTGTCCCAGCATTTT. Translated: CAVSPEDTGSVSQHF.

The V gene is TRBV9, the J gene TRBJ2-5; 9 bases agree with TRBD1. The CDR3 spans 15 residues. V lost 2 bases to trimming and J lost 5 bases; unmatched junction nucleotides: 7. The germline gives CDR1 SGDLS, CDR2 YYNGEE. The CDR3 is CASSVGQGHRETQYF. DNA for the CDR3: TGTGCCAGCAGCGTTGGACAGGGGCACAGGGAGACCCAGTACTTC.

The chain uses TRBV2 and TRBJ2-7; the D gene is possibly TRBD1 (6 bases). Per germline, CDR1 SNHLY and CDR2 FYNNEI. Trimming stripped 0 bases from V and 12 bases from J, with 18 bases between. The CDR3 contains 14 residues. CDR3 protein: CASSEARSAGERYF. CDR3 DNA sequence: TGTGCCAGCAGTGAAGCCCGAAGCGCAGGGGAGAGGTACTTC.